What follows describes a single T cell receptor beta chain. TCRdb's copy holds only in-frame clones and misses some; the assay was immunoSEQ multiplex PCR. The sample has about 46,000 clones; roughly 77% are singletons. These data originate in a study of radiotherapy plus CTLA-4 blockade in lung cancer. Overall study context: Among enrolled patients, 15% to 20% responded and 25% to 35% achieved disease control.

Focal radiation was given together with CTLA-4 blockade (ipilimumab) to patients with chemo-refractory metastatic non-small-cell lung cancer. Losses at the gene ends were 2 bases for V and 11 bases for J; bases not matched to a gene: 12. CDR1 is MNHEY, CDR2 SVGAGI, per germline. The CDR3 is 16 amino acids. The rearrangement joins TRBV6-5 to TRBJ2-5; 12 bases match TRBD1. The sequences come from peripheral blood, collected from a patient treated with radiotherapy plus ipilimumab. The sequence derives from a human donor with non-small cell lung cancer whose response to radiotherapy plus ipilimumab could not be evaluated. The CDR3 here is CASSYHPGQGAREQYF. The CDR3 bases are TGTGCCAGCAGTTACCATCCGGGACAGGGGGCGCGAGAGCAGTACTTC.